This T cell receptor (beta chain) was identified during a study of memory B cells and T cells in multiple sclerosis. TCRdb's table, derived via immunoSEQ multiplex PCR, lists solely in-frame clones and lacks some. The data show around 30,000 clones, more than 70% seen once. After stimulus-free culture, autoproliferating CFSE-dim and non-proliferating CFSE-high T cells were sequenced separately. Replicate wells were pooled after approximately seven days of stimulus-free culture of fewer than 65 million CFSE-labeled PBMCs. This CDR3 has 14 amino acids. V dropped 0 bases and J dropped 4 bases, with 9 bases sitting between them. Germline V lookup: CDR1 SGHAT, CDR2 FQNNGV. The sample holds one count of this clone. The antigen is unknown.

The genes are TRBV11-2 and TRBJ2-5; weak D call: TRBD1 (6 bases). The specimen was PBMCs from blood kept in culture. The TCR was taken from a human donor with multiple sclerosis. The chain's CDR3 is CASSLDGRGETQYF. CDR3 DNA: TGTGCCAGCAGCTTAGACGGCAGGGGAGAGACCCAGTACTTC.